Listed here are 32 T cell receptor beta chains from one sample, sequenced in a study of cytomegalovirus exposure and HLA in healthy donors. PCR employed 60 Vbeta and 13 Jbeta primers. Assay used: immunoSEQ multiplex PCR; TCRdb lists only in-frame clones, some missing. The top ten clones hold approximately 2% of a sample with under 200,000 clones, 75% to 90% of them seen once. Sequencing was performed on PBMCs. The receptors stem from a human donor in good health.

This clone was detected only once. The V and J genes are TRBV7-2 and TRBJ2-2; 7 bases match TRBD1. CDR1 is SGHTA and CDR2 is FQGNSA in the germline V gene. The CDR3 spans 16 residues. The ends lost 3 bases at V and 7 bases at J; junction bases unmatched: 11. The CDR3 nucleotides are TGTGCCAGCAGCTTCAGCCCAGGGGGTTTTGGCGGGGAGCTGTTTTTT. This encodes CASSFSPGGFGGELFF.

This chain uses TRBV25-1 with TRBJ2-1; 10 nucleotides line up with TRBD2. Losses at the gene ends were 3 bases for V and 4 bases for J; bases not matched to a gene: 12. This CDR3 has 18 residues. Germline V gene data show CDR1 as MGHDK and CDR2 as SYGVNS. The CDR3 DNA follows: TGTGCCAGCAGTGAGCCAAATTCAAGCGGGGGGGCTTACAATGAGCAGTTCTTC. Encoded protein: CASSEPNSSGGAYNEQFF.

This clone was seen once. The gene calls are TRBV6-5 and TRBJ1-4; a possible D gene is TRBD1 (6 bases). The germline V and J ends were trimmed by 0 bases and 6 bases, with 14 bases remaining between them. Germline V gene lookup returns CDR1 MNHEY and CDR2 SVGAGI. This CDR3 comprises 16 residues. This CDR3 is CASSYSYRVVDEKLFF. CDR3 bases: TGTGCCAGCAGTTACTCATACAGGGTAGTTGATGAAAAACTGTTTTTT.

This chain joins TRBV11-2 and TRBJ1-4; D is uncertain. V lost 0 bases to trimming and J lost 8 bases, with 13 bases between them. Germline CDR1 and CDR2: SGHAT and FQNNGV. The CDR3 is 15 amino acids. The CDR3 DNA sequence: TGTGCCAGCAGCTTAGATGTGGGTCGAGGGGAAAAACTGTTTTTT. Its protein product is CASSLDVGRGEKLFF.

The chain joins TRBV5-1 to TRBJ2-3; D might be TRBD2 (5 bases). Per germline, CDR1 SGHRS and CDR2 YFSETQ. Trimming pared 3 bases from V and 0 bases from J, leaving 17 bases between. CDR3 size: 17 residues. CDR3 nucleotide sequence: TGCGCCAGCAGCTCGGAGGTAGGGCTCATTAGCACAGATACGCAGTATTTT. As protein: CASSSEVGLISTDTQYF.

CDR3 region: CASSEGLGLRHEQYF. Here the CDR3 DNA reads TGTGCCAGCAGTGAAGGGCTCGGACTTAGACACGAGCAGTACTTC. The J gene is TRBJ2-7, the V gene TRBV6-1; possible D gene TRBD2, 5 bases. Germline CDR1 reads MNHNS; CDR2 reads SASEGT. The CDR3 spans 15 residues. The V end lost 1 base, the J end lost 5 bases, and 15 bases lay between the germline ends.

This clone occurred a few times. The DNA of the CDR3 is TGTGCCAGCAGCGGGGGACAGGGAAAGAGCACAGATACGCAGTATTTT. This codes for CASSGGQGKSTDTQYF. The chain has TRBV9 and TRBJ2-3; TRBD1 agrees at 9 bases. Germline CDR1 reads SGDLS; CDR2 reads YYNGEE. The V and J ends lost 3 bases and 0 bases, in that order; junction bases with no gene match: 5. CDR3 length: 16 residues.

CDR3 coding DNA: TGTGCCAGTTCCTCTGGACAGGGGGCGCATCAGCCCCAGCATTTT. This gives the protein CASSSGQGAHQPQHF. This chain uses TRBV19 with TRBJ1-5; 11 nucleotides match TRBD1. CDR1 is LNHDA, CDR2 SQIVND, per germline (reference sequence). The junction had 8 bases not matched to a gene; V was cut back by 8 bases and J by 5 bases. The CDR3 has 15 residues.

This chain's CDR3 is CASSPTGAEAFF. The CDR3 DNA follows: TGTGCCAGCAGCCCTACAGGGGCTGAAGCTTTCTTT. The rearrangement links TRBV7-9 to TRBJ1-1, with 7 bases lining up with TRBD1. The CDR3 extends over 12 amino acids. Looked up from germline, CDR1 is SEHNR and CDR2 is FQNEAQ (reference sequence). Germline trimming cut 5 bases from V and 6 bases from J; bases unmatched to any gene: 3.

The CDR3 is CASSEGQGNLNTEAFF. The CDR3 bases are TGTGCCAGCAGTGAAGGACAGGGGAATTTGAACACTGAAGCTTTCTTT. This rearrangement joins TRBV2 to TRBJ1-1, with 8 bases lining up with TRBD1. V trimming: 1 base; J trimming: 0 bases; junction bases outside the gene matches: 4. Germline V gene sequence: CDR1 SNHLY, CDR2 FYNNEI. The CDR3 extends over 16 amino acids. The full variable domain, rest sourced from reference TRBV2 and TRBJ1-1, is EPEVTQTPSHQVTQMGQEVILRCVPISNHLYFYWYRQILGQKVEFLVSFYNNEISEKSEIFDDQFSVERPDGSNFTLKIRSTKLEDSAMYFCASSEGQGNLNTEAFFGQGTRLTVV.

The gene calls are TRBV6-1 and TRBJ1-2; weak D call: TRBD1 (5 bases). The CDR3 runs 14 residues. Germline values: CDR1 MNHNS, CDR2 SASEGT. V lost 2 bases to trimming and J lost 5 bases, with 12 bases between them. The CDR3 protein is CASSELGGGYGYTF. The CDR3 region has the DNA TGTGCCAGCAGTGAACTCGGGGGGGGATATGGCTACACCTTC.

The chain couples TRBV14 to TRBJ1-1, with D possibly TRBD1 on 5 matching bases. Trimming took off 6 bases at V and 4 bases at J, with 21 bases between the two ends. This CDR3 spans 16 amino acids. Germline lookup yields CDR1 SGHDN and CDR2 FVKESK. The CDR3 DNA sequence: TGTGCCAGCAGTCCCGCACAGGCCCCTCGGACCACTGAAGCTTTCTTT. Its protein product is CASSPAQAPRTTEAFF.

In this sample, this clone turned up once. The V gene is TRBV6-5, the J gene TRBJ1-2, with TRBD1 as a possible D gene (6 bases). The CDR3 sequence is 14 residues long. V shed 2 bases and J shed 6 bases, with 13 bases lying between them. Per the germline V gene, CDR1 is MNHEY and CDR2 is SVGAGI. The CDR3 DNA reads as TGTGCCAGCAGTTACGGACAGACCAATGATGGCTACACCTTC. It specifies CASSYGQTNDGYTF.

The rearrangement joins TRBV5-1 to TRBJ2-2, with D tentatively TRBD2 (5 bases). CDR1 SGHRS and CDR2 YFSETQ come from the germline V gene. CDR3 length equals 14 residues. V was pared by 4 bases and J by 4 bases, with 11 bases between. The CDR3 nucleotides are TGCGCCAGCAGCCTCGGGGTCAGCACCGGGGAGCTGTTTTTT. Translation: CASSLGVSTGELFF.

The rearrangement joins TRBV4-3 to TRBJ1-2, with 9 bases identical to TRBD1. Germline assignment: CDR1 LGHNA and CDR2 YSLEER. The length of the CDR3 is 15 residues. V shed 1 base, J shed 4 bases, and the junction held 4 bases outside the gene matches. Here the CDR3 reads CASSQARGQGYGYTF. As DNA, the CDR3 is TGCGCCAGCAGCCAAGCTCGGGGACAGGGCTATGGCTACACCTTC.

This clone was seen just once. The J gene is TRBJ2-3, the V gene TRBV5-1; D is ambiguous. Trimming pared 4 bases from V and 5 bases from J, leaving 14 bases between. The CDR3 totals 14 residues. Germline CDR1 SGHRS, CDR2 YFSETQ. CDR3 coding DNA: TGCGCCAGCAGCCAGGAACCCGTTGAAGATACGCAGTATTTT. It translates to CASSQEPVEDTQYF.

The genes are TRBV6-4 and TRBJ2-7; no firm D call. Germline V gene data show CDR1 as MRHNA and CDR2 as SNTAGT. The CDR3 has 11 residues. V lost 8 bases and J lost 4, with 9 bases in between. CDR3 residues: CASVDTYEQYF. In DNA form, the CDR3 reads TGTGCCAGCGTTGACACTTACGAGCAGTACTTC.

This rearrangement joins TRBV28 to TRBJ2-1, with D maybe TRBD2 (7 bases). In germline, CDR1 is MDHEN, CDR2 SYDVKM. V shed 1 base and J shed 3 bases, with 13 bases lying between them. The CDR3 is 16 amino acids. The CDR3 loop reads CASSLSAGADYNEQFF. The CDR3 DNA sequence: TGTGCCAGCAGTTTATCCGCGGGGGCCGACTACAATGAGCAGTTCTTC.

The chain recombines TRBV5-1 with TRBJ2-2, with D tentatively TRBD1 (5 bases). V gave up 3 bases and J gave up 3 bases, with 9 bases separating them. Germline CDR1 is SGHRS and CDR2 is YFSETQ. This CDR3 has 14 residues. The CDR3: CASSSREDTGELFF. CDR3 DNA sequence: TGCGCCAGCAGCTCCAGGGAAGACACCGGGGAGCTGTTTTTT.

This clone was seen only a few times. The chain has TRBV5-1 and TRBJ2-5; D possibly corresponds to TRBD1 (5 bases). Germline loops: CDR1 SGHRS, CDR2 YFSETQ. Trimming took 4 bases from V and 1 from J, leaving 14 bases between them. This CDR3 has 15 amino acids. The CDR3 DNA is TGCGCCAGCAGCCCCACAGGATTGGTCCAAGAGACCCAGTACTTC. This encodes CASSPTGLVQETQYF.

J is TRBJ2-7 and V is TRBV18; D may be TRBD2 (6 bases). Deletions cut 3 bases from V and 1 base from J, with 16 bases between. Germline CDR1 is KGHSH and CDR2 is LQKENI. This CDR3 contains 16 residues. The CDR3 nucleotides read TGTGCCAGCTCACCTGGGGGGTTCCACCCTTCCTACGAGCAGTACTTC. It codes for CASSPGGFHPSYEQYF. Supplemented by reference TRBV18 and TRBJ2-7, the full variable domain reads NAGVMQNPRHLVRRRGQEARLRCSPMKGHSHVYWYRQLPEEGLKFMVYLQKENIIDESGMPKERFSAEFPKEGPSILRIQQVVRGDSAAYFCASSPGGFHPSYEQYFGPGTRLTVT.

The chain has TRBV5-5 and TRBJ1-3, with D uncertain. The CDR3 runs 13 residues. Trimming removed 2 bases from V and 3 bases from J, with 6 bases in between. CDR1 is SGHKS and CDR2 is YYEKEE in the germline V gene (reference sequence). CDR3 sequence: CASSFPDGNTIYF. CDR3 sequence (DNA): TGTGCCAGCAGCTTTCCAGATGGAAACACCATATATTTT.

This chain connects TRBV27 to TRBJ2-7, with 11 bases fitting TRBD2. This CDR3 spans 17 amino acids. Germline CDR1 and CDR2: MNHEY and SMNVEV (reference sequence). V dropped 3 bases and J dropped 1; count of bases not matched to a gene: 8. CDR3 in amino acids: CASSFRASGGKSYEQYF. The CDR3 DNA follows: TGTGCCAGCAGTTTTCGGGCTAGCGGGGGGAAGTCCTACGAGCAGTACTTC.

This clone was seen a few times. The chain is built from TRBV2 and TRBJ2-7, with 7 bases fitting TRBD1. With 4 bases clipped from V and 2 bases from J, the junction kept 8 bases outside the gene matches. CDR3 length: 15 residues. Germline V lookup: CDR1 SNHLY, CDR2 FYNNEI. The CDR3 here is CASSGQGGNPYEQYF. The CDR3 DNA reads TGTGCCAGCAGTGGACAGGGTGGAAACCCCTACGAGCAGTACTTC.

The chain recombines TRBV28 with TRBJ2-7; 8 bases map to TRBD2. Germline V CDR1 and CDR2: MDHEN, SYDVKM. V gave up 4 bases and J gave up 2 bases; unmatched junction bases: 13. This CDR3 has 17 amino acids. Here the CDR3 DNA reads TGTGCCAGCAGTTCCCGCTTACTAGCGGCGAACGCCTACGAGCAGTACTTC. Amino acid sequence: CASSSRLLAANAYEQYF.

For the CDR3, the DNA is TGTGCCAGCAGTTACTCGATCGGGGTAGCCAAAAACATTCAGTACTTC. It is translated as CASSYSIGVAKNIQYF. The genes are TRBV6-5 and TRBJ2-4, with TRBD2 as a possible D gene (5 bases). Trimming took 0 bases from V and 0 from J, leaving 9 bases between them. The CDR3 loop spans 16 amino acids. Germline V CDR1 and CDR2: MNHEY, SVGAGI.

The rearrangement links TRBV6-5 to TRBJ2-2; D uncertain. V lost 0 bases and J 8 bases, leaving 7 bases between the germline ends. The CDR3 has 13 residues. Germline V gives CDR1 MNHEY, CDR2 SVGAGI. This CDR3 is CASSYSSSGELFF. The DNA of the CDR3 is TGTGCCAGCAGTTACTCGTCCTCTGGGGAGCTGTTTTTT.

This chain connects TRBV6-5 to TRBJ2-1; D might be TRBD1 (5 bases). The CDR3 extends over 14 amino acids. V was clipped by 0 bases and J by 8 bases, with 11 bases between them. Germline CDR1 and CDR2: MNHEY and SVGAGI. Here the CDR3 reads CASSYSGEGDEQFF. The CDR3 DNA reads TGTGCCAGCAGTTACTCAGGGGAAGGGGATGAGCAGTTCTTC.

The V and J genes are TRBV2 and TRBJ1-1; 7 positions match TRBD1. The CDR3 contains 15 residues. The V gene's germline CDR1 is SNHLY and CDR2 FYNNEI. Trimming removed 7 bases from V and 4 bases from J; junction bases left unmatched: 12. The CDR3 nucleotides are TGTGCCAGCACCCTGAACCAGGCAGGGGGCACTGAAGCTTTCTTT. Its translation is CASTLNQAGGTEAFF.

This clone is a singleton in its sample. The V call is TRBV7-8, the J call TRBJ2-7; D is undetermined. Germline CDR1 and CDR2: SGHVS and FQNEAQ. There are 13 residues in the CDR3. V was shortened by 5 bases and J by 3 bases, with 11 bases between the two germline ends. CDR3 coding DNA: TGTGCCAGCAGCCCACATCGCGGCTACGAGCAGTACTTC. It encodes CASSPHRGYEQYF.

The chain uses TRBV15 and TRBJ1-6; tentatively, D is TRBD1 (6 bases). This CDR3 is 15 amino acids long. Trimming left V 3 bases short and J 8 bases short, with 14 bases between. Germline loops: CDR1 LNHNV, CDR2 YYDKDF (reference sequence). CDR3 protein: CATSRTVGGDSPLHF. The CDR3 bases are TGTGCCACCAGCAGGACAGTAGGGGGTGATTCACCCCTCCACTTT. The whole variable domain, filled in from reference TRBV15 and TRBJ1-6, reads DAMVIQNPRYQVTQFGKPVTLSCSQTLNHNVMYWYQQKSSQAPKLLFHYYDKDFNNEADTPDNFQSRRPNTSFCFLDIRSPGLGDTAMYLCATSRTVGGDSPLHFGNGTRLTVT.

The CDR3 DNA is TGTGCCAGCAGCTTGGAGGGCCCACAGGTTCCAGATACGCAGTATTTT. This encodes CASSLEGPQVPDTQYF. The chain couples TRBV5-4 to TRBJ2-3, with D maybe TRBD1 (5 bases). This CDR3 has 16 residues. CDR1 is SGHNT, CDR2 YYREEE, per germline (reference sequence). The ends were cut back, 0 bases at V and 4 bases at J, with 15 bases in the middle. Complete variable domain (other parts from reference TRBV5-4 and TRBJ2-3): ETGVTQSPTHLIKTRGQQVTLRCSSQSGHNTVSWYQQALGQGPQFIFQYYREEENGRGNFPPRFSGLQFPNYSSELNVNALELDDSALYLCASSLEGPQVPDTQYFGPGTRLTVL.